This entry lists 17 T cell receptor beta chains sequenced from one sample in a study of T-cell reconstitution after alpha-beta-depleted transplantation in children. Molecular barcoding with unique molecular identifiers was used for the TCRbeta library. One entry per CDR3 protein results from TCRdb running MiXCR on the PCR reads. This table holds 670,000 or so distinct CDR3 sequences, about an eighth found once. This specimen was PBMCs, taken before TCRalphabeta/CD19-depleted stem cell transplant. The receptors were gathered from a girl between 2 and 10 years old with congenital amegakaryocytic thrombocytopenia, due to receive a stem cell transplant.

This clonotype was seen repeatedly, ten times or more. CDR3 loop: CASSPNPNQNRQETSYNEQFF. CDR3 DNA: TGCGCCAGCAGCCCAAACCCCAACCAAAATCGACAGGAAACCTCCTACAATGAGCAGTTCTTC. The gene calls are TRBV5-1 and TRBJ2-1; tentative D call: TRBD1 (6 bases). Germline CDR1 SGHRS, CDR2 YFSETQ. V was trimmed by 4 bases and J by 0 bases, leaving 29 bases between them. The CDR3 has 21 residues.

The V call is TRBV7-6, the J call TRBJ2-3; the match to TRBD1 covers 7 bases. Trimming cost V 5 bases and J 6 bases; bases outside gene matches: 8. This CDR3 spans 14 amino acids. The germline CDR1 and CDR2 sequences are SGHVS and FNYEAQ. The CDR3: CASSPTGPRDTQYF. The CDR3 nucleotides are TGTGCCAGCAGCCCGACAGGGCCCAGGGATACGCAGTATTTT.

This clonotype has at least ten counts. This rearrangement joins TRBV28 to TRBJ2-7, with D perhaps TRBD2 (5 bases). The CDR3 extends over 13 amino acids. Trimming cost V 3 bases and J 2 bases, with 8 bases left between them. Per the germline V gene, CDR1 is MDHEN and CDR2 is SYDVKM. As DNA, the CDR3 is TGTGCCAGCAGTTTGAGGGCGCCCTACGAGCAGTACTTC. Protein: CASSLRAPYEQYF. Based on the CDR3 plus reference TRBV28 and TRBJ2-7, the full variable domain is DVKVTQSSRYLVKRTGEKVFLECVQDMDHENMFWYRQDPGLGLRLIYFSYDVKMKEKGDIPEGYSVSREKKERFSLILESASTNQTSMYLCASSLRAPYEQYFGPGTRLTVT.

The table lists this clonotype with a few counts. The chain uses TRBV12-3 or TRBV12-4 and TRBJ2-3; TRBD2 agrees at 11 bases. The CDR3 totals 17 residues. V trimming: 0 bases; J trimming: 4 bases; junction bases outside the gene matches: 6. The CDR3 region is CASSLAASGRHPDTQYF. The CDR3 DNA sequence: TGTGCCAGCAGTTTAGCTGCTAGCGGGAGGCATCCAGATACGCAGTATTTT.

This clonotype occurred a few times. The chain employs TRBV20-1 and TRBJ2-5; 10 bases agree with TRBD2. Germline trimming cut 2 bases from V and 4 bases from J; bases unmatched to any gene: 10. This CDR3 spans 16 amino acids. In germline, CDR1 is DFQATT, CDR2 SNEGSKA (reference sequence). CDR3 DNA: TGCAGTGCTAGACGGACTAGCGGCCCCGAGGGAGAGACCCAGTACTTC. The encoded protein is CSARRTSGPEGETQYF.

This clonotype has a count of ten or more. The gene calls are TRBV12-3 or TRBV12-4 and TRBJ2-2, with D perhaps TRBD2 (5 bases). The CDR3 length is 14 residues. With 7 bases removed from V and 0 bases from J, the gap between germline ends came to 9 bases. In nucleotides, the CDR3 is TGTGCCAGCATTCTAGCCCCGAACACCGGGGAGCTGTTTTTT. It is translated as CASILAPNTGELFF.

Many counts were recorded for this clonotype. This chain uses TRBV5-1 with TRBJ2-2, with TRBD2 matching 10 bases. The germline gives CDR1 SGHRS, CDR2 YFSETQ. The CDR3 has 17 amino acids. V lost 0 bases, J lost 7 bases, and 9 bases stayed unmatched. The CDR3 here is CASSLARLLAGDGELFF. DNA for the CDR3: TGCGCCAGCAGCTTGGCCCGTCTGCTAGCGGGAGACGGGGAGCTGTTTTTT.

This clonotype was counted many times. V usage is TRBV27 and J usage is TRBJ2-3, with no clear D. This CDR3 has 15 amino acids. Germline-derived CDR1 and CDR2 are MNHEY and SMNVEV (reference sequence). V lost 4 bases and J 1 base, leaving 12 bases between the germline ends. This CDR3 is CASSYGVWGTDTQYF. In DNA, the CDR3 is TGTGCCAGCAGTTATGGGGTATGGGGCACAGATACGCAGTATTTT.

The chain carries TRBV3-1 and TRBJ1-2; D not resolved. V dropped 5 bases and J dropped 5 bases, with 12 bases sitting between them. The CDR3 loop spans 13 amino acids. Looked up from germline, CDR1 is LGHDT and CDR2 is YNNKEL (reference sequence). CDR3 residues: CASSFGSPYGYTF. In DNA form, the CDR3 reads TGTGCCAGCAGCTTCGGATCACCTTATGGCTACACCTTC.

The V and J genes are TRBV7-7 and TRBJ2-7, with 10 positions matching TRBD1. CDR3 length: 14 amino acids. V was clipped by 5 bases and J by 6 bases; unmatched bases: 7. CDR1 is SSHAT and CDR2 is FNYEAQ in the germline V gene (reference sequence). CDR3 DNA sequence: TGTGCCAGCAGCCCTCCGGGACAGGGGTGCGAGCAGTACTTC. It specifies CASSPPGQGCEQYF.

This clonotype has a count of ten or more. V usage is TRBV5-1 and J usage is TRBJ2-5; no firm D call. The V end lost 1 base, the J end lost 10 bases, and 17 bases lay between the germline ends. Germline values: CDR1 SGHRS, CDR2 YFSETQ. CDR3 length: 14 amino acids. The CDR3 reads CASSLRPTPDDQYF. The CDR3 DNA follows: TGCGCCAGCAGCTTGCGTCCCACCCCGGACGACCAGTACTTC.

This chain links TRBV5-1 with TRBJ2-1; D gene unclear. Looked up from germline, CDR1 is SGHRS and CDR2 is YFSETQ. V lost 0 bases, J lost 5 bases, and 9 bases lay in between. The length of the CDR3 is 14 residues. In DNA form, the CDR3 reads TGCGCCAGCAGCTTGGCCTGGCTAAACAATGAGCAGTTCTTC. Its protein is CASSLAWLNNEQFF.

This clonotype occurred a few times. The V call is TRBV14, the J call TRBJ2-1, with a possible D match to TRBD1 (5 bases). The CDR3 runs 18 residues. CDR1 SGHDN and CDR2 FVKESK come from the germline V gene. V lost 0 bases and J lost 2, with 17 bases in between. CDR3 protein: CASSQDRVQGNPYNEQFF. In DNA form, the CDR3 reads TGTGCCAGCAGCCAAGACCGAGTCCAGGGAAACCCCTACAATGAGCAGTTCTTC.

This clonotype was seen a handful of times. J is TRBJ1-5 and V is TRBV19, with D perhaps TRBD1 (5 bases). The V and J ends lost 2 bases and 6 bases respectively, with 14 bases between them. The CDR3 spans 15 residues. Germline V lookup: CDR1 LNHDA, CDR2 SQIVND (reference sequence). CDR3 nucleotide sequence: TGTGCCAGTAGTATACGGAGCCAGGGCAGTCAGCCCCAGCATTTT. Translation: CASSIRSQGSQPQHF.

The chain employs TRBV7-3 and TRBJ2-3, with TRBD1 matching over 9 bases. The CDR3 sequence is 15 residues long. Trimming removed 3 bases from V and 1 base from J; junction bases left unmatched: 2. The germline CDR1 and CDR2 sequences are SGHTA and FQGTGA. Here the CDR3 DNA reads TGTGCCAGCAGCTTTTACAGGGGGCGCACAGATACGCAGTATTTT. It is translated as CASSFYRGRTDTQYF. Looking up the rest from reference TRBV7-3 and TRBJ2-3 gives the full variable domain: GAGVSQTPSNKVTEKGKYVELRCDPISGHTALYWYRQSLGQGPEFLIYFQGTGAADDSGLPNDRFFAVRPEGSVSTLKIQRTERGDSAVYLCASSFYRGRTDTQYFGPGTRLTVL.

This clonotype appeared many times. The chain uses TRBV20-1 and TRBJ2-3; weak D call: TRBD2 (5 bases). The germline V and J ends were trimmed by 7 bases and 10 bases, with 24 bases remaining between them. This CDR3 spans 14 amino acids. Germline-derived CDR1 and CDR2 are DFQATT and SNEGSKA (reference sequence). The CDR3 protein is CSVRSGATSIAQYF. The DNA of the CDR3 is TGCAGTGTCCGAAGCGGAGCCACCAGTATTGCGCAGTATTTT.

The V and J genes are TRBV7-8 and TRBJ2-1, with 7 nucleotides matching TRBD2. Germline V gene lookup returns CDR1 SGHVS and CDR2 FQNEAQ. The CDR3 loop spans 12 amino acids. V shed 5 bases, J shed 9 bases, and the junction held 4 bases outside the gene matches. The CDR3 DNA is TGTGCCAGCAGCATGGGCGGGGGTGAGCAGTTCTTC. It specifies CASSMGGGEQFF.